The 27 T cell receptor beta chains given below trace back to one sample, sequenced in a study of blood T cells in healthy people across ages. Through a sample-barcoded 5' primer and a J-beta primer mix, a second PCR was run for about 7 to 12 cycles. A single record per CDR3 protein comes from TCRdb applying MiXCR to the 5' RACE reads. The sample lists 1.6 million or so distinct CDR3 sequences; roughly a third were seen once. Sequencing used blood. The source of these receptors is a woman aged 25 to 39 in good health.

J is TRBJ2-5 and V is TRBV7-9, with D uncertain. Trimming stripped 11 bases from V and 2 bases from J, with 18 bases between. Germline lookup yields CDR1 SEHNR and CDR2 FQNEAQ (reference sequence). The CDR3 has 14 residues. The CDR3 DNA is TGTGCCTACCCCCCCCGAACAGATCAAGAGACCCAGTACTTC. Translated: CAYPPRTDQETQYF. The full variable domain, its missing parts supplied by reference TRBV7-9 and TRBJ2-5, is DTGVSQNPRHKITKRGQNVTFRCDPISEHNRLYWYRQTLGQGPEFLTYFQNEAQLEKSRLLSDRFSAERPKGSFSTLEIQRTEQGDSAMYLCAYPPRTDQETQYFGPGTRLLVL.

The rearrangement joins TRBV3-1 to TRBJ1-4, with D hard to call. The ends were cut back, 3 bases at V and 8 bases at J, with 10 bases in the middle. The germline V gene has CDR1 LGHDT and CDR2 YNNKEL (reference sequence). CDR3 length equals 13 residues. The CDR3 DNA is TGTGCCAGCAGCCACCGCGCGGCGGAAAAACTGTTTTTT. Residues: CASSHRAAEKLFF.

The gene calls are TRBV3-1 and TRBJ2-1, with TRBD2 matching 10 bases. The CDR3 is made up of 17 amino acids. Trimming removed 4 bases from V and 2 bases from J; junction bases left unmatched: 8. Germline loops: CDR1 LGHDT, CDR2 YNNKEL (reference sequence). CDR3 sequence reads: CASSPTSGASPYNEQFF. CDR3 sequence (DNA): TGTGCCAGCAGCCCTACTAGCGGGGCCTCCCCCTACAATGAGCAGTTCTTC.

This clonotype was seen more than once but under ten times. V usage is TRBV20-1 and J usage is TRBJ2-7; a weak D match, TRBD1 (7 bases). The CDR3 is made up of 13 amino acids. Trimming removed 5 bases at V and 0 bases at J, with 11 bases between. Germline V gene lookup returns CDR1 DFQATT and CDR2 SNEGSKA (reference sequence). In DNA form, the CDR3 reads TGCAGTGCTGGGGGGACAGACTCCTACGAGCAGTACTTC. Encoded protein: CSAGGTDSYEQYF.

The CDR3 is CASSVFSGMCNEQFF. As DNA, the CDR3 is TGTGCCAGCAGCGTGTTTAGCGGGATGTGCAATGAGCAGTTCTTC. The rearrangement joins TRBV9 to TRBJ2-1; 8 bases agree with TRBD2. From germline, CDR1 is SGDLS and CDR2 YYNGEE. After removal of 2 bases from V and 6 bases from J, the junction contained 7 bases not matched to a gene. The CDR3 contains 15 residues.

This clonotype showed up just once. V is TRBV7-9 and J is TRBJ2-1, with D uncertain. This CDR3 contains 16 residues. V lost 5 bases, J lost 0 bases, and 14 bases lay in between. Germline V CDR1 and CDR2: SEHNR, FQNEAQ (reference sequence). CDR3 bases: TGTGCCAGCAGCCTTACGAGTATTAGCTCCTACAATGAGCAGTTCTTC. As protein: CASSLTSISSYNEQFF.

The V call is TRBV7-9, the J call TRBJ2-5; perhaps TRBD2 as D (6 bases). The germline gives CDR1 SEHNR, CDR2 FQNEAQ (reference sequence). This CDR3 spans 16 amino acids. Trimming removed 5 bases at V and 4 bases at J, with 20 bases between. CDR3 sequence (DNA): TGTGCCAGCAGCAGCGAGATCCTGGAGGGGATAGAGACCCAGTACTTC. This codes for CASSSEILEGIETQYF.

The V call is TRBV7-2, the J call TRBJ1-4; maybe TRBD1 (5 bases). Trimming removed 3 bases at V and 6 bases at J, with 8 bases between. The CDR3 covers 13 residues. Germline CDR1 and CDR2: SGHTA and FQGNSA. CDR3 coding DNA: TGTGCCAGCAGCTTTAGCAGGGATGAAAAACTGTTTTTT. Its translation is CASSFSRDEKLFF.

This chain uses TRBV7-3 with TRBJ2-1; a weak D match, TRBD2 (6 bases). This CDR3 has 16 residues. CDR1 is SGHTA, CDR2 FQGTGA, per germline. V shed 0 bases and J shed 4 bases, with 13 bases lying between them. CDR3 in amino acids: CASSLTGAGPYNEQFF. CDR3 bases: TGTGCCAGCAGCTTAACTGGGGCGGGGCCTTACAATGAGCAGTTCTTC.

V usage is TRBV10-3 and J usage is TRBJ2-1, with 8 bases that match TRBD2. Germline V CDR1 and CDR2: ENHRY, SYGVKD. The CDR3 runs to 12 residues. The ends lost 11 bases at V and 3 bases at J; junction bases unmatched: 3. The CDR3 region is CAAGGSYNEQFF. CDR3 DNA sequence: TGTGCCGCGGGGGGTAGCTACAATGAGCAGTTCTTC.

V is TRBV10-3 and J is TRBJ2-1, with 10 bases fitting TRBD2. The CDR3 loop spans 15 amino acids. Germline V gene sequence: CDR1 ENHRY, CDR2 SYGVKD. The ends lost 8 bases at V and 4 bases at J; junction bases unmatched: 8. The CDR3 reads CAIGTSASRYNEQFF. The CDR3 DNA is TGTGCCATCGGGACTAGCGCAAGTAGATACAATGAGCAGTTCTTC.

Only a few counts were recorded for this clonotype. The chain links TRBV12-3 or TRBV12-4 to TRBJ2-7; D gene uncertain. The CDR3 has 14 residues. Trimming took off 2 bases at V and 2 bases at J, with 10 bases between the two ends. CDR3 nucleotide sequence: TGTGCCAGCAGTTTAACAGTTAAACCCTACGAGCAGTACTTC. Translated, it gives CASSLTVKPYEQYF.

This clonotype has just a few counts. V and J are TRBV2 and TRBJ2-5; 9 bases line up with TRBD2. The CDR3 is 16 amino acids. The V gene end was trimmed by 10 bases and the J gene end by 5 bases; junction bases not matched to a gene: 17. Germline CDR1 SNHLY, CDR2 FYNNEI. DNA of the CDR3: TGTGCCACGAAACTCGGGCGGGGACTAGCTATTGAGACCCAGTACTTC. The encoded protein is CATKLGRGLAIETQYF.

CDR3 region: CASSEGTRETGELFF. The DNA of the CDR3 is TGTGCCAGCAGTGAAGGAACCAGGGAAACCGGGGAGCTGTTTTTT. The chain links TRBV6-4 to TRBJ2-2; D might be TRBD1 (5 bases). With 3 bases removed from V and 5 bases from J, the gap between germline ends came to 13 bases. Per germline, CDR1 MRHNA and CDR2 SNTAGT. CDR3 length: 15 amino acids.

This clonotype has just a few counts. V and J are TRBV20-1 and TRBJ1-1; possibly TRBD1 for D (6 bases). V was trimmed by 8 bases and J by 1 base, leaving 14 bases between them. The CDR3 covers 13 residues. Germline CDR1 reads DFQATT; CDR2 reads SNEGSKA (reference sequence). CDR3 DNA sequence: TGCAGTCCAAGTCAGGGGCCGAACACTGAAGCTTTCTTT. Protein: CSPSQGPNTEAFF.

As DNA, the CDR3 is TGTGCCAGCAGCTCGAAGCCGGGACAGGGAGACAATGAGCAGTTCTTC. It translates to CASSSKPGQGDNEQFF. The chain employs TRBV7-9 and TRBJ2-1; 9 nucleotides align to TRBD1. The CDR3 is 16 residues long. The V and J ends lost 4 bases and 5 bases, in that order; junction bases with no gene match: 9. The germline gives CDR1 SEHNR, CDR2 FQNEAQ (reference sequence).

This clonotype was observed a few times. J is TRBJ2-3 and V is TRBV27; D gene unclear. The CDR3 is 13 amino acids. V was pared by 5 bases and J by 6 bases, with 12 bases between. Germline CDR1 reads MNHEY; CDR2 reads SMNVEV (reference sequence). CDR3 sequence reads: CASSLEVWDTQYF. The CDR3 nucleotides read TGTGCCAGCAGTCTTGAGGTTTGGGATACGCAGTATTTT.

The gene calls are TRBV9 and TRBJ1-2; 8 bases match TRBD1. V was clipped by 3 bases and J by 3 bases; unmatched bases: 7. The CDR3 totals 15 residues. Germline lookup yields CDR1 SGDLS and CDR2 YYNGEE. In DNA, the CDR3 is TGTGCCAGCAGCGCCGACAGGGGCATCGACTATGGCTACACCTTC. Protein product: CASSADRGIDYGYTF.

The table lists this clonotype with a few counts. The V gene is TRBV7-9, the J gene TRBJ2-7, with unresolved D. Trimming removed 5 bases from V and 5 bases from J, with 13 bases in between. Germline lookup yields CDR1 SEHNR and CDR2 FQNEAQ (reference sequence). CDR3 length equals 13 residues. Written as DNA, the CDR3 is TGTGCCAGCAGCCCTACAATTAGAAACGAGCAGTACTTC. This gives the protein CASSPTIRNEQYF.

This clonotype was seen more than once but under ten times. The chain recombines TRBV20-1 with TRBJ1-6, with D maybe TRBD1 (6 bases). Trimming took off 0 bases at V and 4 bases at J, with 10 bases between the two ends. Germline assignment: CDR1 DFQATT and CDR2 SNEGSKA (reference sequence). The CDR3 consists of 15 residues. The CDR3: CSARDQTGYNSPLHF. Written as DNA, the CDR3 is TGCAGTGCTAGAGATCAAACAGGGTATAATTCACCCCTCCACTTT.

This sequence joins TRBV6-2 or TRBV6-3 and TRBJ1-1; 8 bases line up with TRBD1. The CDR3 is made up of 15 amino acids. Per the germline V gene, CDR1 is MNHEY and CDR2 is SVGEGT. J lost 3 bases, V lost 6 bases, and 9 bases had no gene match. CDR3 in amino acids: CASSLLPGGDTEAFF. As DNA, the CDR3 is TGTGCCAGCAGCCTCCTCCCAGGGGGCGACACTGAAGCTTTCTTT.

This clonotype was seen a few times. The chain links TRBV29-1 to TRBJ2-3; D is unclear. The germline CDR1 and CDR2 sequences are SQVTM and ANQGSEA. This CDR3 is 11 amino acids long. V lost 3 bases, J lost 1 base, and 2 bases lay in between. CDR3 sequence: CSVDRTDTQYF. CDR3 nucleotide sequence: TGCAGCGTTGACCGCACAGATACGCAGTATTTT.

J is TRBJ1-2 and V is TRBV7-2, with a weak D call TRBD1 (5 bases). CDR1 and CDR2 from the germline V gene are SGHTA and FQGNSA. The CDR3 loop spans 17 amino acids. V was clipped by 1 base and J by 4 bases, with 19 bases between them. The CDR3 region has the DNA TGTGCCAGCAGCTTAGTGCGAGGACGAGGAACAGGCTATGGCTACACCTTC. It encodes CASSLVRGRGTGYGYTF. Full variable domain (rest looked up from reference TRBV7-2 and TRBJ1-2): GAGVSQSPSNKVTEKGKDVELRCDPISGHTALYWYRQSLGQGLEFLIYFQGNSAPDKSGLPSDRFSAERTGGSVSTLTIQRTQQEDSAVYLCASSLVRGRGTGYGYTFGSGTRLTVV.

This clonotype was seen repeatedly, ten times or more. The chain carries TRBV7-9 and TRBJ1-2; D is ambiguous. V was shortened by 1 base and J by 7 bases, with 16 bases between the two germline ends. Looked up from germline, CDR1 is SEHNR and CDR2 is FQNEAQ (reference sequence). CDR3 length: 15 amino acids. The chain's CDR3 is CASSLDGSGEAGYTF. In nucleotides, the CDR3 is TGTGCCAGCAGCTTAGACGGGTCGGGTGAGGCTGGCTACACCTTC.

Many counts were recorded for this clonotype. The V and J genes are TRBV6-5 and TRBJ1-1; D possibly corresponds to TRBD1 (5 bases). Deletions cut 5 bases from V and 1 base from J, with 17 bases between. The germline CDR1 and CDR2 sequences are MNHEY and SVGAGI. This CDR3 is 16 amino acids long. The CDR3 nucleotides read TGTGCCAGCAGTGGCGGCAGGGCCATTGCGAACACTGAAGCTTTCTTT. Encoded protein: CASSGGRAIANTEAFF.

The V call is TRBV14, the J call TRBJ2-1; tentative D call: TRBD1 (6 bases). The V gene lost 3 bases and the J gene lost 10 bases, with 19 bases spanning the gap. The CDR3 runs 15 residues. Germline assignment: CDR1 SGHDN and CDR2 FVKESK. The CDR3 sequence: CASSQRGTHVTEQFF. For the CDR3, the DNA is TGTGCCAGCAGCCAGAGGGGGACGCACGTAACAGAGCAGTTCTTC.

This clonotype occurred a few times. This chain links TRBV5-6 with TRBJ2-3, with D possibly matching TRBD1 (5 bases). The CDR3 runs 17 residues. The germline V gene has CDR1 SGHDT and CDR2 YYEEEE. V was cut by 0 bases and J by 2 bases, with 16 bases left in between. The CDR3 region is CASSLAVGRTYTDTQYF. CDR3 nucleotide sequence: TGTGCCAGCAGCTTGGCCGTGGGAAGGACATACACAGATACGCAGTATTTT.